Sequencing of this TCR beta chain was carried out in a study of tumor and adjacent non-tumor tissue in lung cancer (dated by TCRdb to the late 2010s). In terms of the full investigation: By cancer type, the cohort comprised eleven to twelve adenocarcinoma patients, a couple of squamous cell carcinoma patients and 1 small cell lung cancer patient. The study compared bulk TCRbeta repertoires from lung tumor tissue and matched distant non-tumor lung tissue of about 15 lung cancer patients. TCRbeta CDR3 sequencing was performed on a few dozen paired specimens, with one tumor sample and one normal lung sample collected per patient. Sequencing produced 125,075,908 productive TCRbeta reads in total, an average of approximately 4 million reads per sample. The 15 or so patients were aged roughly 31 to 80 years, included 10 men and 5 women, and had TNM stage I to III disease.

V loses 1 base, J loses 1 base, and the germline ends lie 11 bases apart. There are 16 amino acids in the CDR3, from cysteine to phenylalanine inclusive. This entry keeps only the CDR3 DNA: 48 bases, framed from base 1. CDR1 and CDR2 were assigned from the germline V gene as LGHNA and YNFKEQ. The paper's findings and limits, for the study overall: The top 100 clones made up a significantly larger cumulative share of the repertoire in normal lung than in tumor tissue. The methods do not name the sequencing platform or mention unique molecular identifiers. TCR diversity (inverse Simpson) was significantly higher in tumor than in normal lung tissue (about 400 vs 150, P = 0.0075, Mann-Whitney U test). Peripheral blood was not sequenced, so blood TCRbeta repertoires were not examined in the lung cancer patients of the study. TCR diversity was significantly higher in younger patients, and greater tumor TCR diversity was associated with shorter overall survival and shorter disease-free survival. With only approximately 16 patients in the cohort, the authors noted that larger samples and more detailed clinical data are needed.

The library was generated by multiplex PCR. TCRdb names Illumina HiSeq 2500 as the instrument used. Following protocols modified from ARM-PCR, the researchers constructed TCRbeta libraries through three rounds of nested PCR with primers (Table S4). Before sequencing, PCR products of 200-500 bp were excised from the gel and purified with the QIAquick gel extraction kit. In the source study's methods: Reads were cleaned with Trimmomatic, merged with FLASH into complete CDR3 sequences, and assigned to V(D)J germline segments with MiTCR. Clonal diversity was computed as the inverse Simpson's index with VDJtools. In-frame sequences lacking a premature stop codon were counted as productive reads. Starting from the raw public reads, TCRdb applied fastp trimming at Q25, assembled clones with MiXCR and retained in-frame beta chains. When rows share a CDR3 protein, they turn into one entry using the most common DNA and genes. In this record, the V and J calls reflect TCRdb's handling and not the investigators' own analysis. For this sample the table gives 200,000 to 250,000 distinct CDR3 sequences, of which around 70% were detected only once. The ten largest clones represent 20% to 25% of the sample.

RNA was isolated from bulk, unsorted tissue, and RNA quality was assessed with a NanoDrop ND-1000 and an Agilent 2100. All donors had newly diagnosed lung cancer, had not received prior chemotherapy, and were admitted for thoracic surgery in China between August and November 2014. Anyone who had undergone radiotherapy or chemotherapy before, or who had another cancer at the same time, was left out of the study. Pieces of surgical tissue measuring about 1-2 cm3 were kept in RNAlater solution and held at -80 degrees C until needed. To note about this clonotype: Its antigen remains unidentified. Base qualities are missing; no much larger clone stands one base away.

The chain employs TRBV4-2 and TRBJ1-5; the D gene is perhaps TRBD1, from 6 matching bases. The TCR originated in a man aged 55 to 69 with non-small cell lung cancer. The sequencing input was lung tumor tissue. The DNA reads TGTGCCAGCAGCCAAGGGGGGCAGGGGAGCAATCAGCCCCAGCATTTT. Its protein product is CASSQGGQGSNQPQHF.